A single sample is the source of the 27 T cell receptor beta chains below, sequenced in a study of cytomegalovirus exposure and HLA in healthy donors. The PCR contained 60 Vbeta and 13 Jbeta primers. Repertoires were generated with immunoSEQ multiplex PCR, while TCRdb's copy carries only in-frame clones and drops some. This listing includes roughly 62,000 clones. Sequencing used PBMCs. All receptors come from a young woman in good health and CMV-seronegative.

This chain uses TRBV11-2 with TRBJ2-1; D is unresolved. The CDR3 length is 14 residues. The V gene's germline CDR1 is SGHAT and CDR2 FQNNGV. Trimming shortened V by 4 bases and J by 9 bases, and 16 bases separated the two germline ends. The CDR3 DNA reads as TGTGCCAGCAGCTCCCCGAAAAATAGATTTGAGCAGTTCTTC. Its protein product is CASSSPKNRFEQFF. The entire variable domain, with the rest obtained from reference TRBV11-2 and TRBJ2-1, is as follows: EAGVAQSPRYKIIEKRQSVAFWCNPISGHATLYWYQQILGQGPKLLIQFQNNGVVDDSQLPKDRFSAERLKGVDSTLKIQPAKLEDSAVYLCASSSPKNRFEQFFGPGTRLTVL.

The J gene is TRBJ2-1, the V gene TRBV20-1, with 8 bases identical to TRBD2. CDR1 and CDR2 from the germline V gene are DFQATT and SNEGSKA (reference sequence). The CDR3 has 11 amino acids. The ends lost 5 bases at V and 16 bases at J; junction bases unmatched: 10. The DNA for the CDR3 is TGCAGTGCTCCCGGACCCGGGAGGGCTTTCTTC. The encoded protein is CSAPGPGRAFF.

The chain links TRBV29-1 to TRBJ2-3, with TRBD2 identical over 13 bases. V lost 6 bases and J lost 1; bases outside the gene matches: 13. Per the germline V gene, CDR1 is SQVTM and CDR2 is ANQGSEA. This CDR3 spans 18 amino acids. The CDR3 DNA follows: TGCAGCGTCGGGGGACTAGCGGGGAGGATCACGGGCACAGATACGCAGTATTTT. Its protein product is CSVGGLAGRITGTDTQYF.

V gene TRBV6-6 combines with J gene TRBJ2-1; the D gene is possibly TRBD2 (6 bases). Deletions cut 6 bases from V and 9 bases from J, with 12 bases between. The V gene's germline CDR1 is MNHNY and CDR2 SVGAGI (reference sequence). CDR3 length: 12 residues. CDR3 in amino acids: CASSPGTAEQFF. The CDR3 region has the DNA TGTGCCAGCAGCCCCGGGACTGCTGAGCAGTTCTTC.

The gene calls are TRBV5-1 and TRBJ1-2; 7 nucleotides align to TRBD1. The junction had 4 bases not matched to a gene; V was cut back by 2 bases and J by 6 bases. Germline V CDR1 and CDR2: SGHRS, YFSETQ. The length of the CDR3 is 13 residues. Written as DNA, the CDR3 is TGCGCCAGCAGCTTTTGGCAGGGGGATGGCTACACCTTC. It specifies CASSFWQGDGYTF.

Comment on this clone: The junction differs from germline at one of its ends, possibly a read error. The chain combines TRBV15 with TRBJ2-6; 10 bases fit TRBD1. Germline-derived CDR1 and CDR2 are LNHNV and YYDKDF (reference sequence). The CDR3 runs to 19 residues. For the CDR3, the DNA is TGTGCCACCAGAGCCCCCGGGGACAGGGGCGGGAGTGGGGGCAACGTCCTGACTTTC. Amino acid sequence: CATRAPGDRGGSGGNVLTF.

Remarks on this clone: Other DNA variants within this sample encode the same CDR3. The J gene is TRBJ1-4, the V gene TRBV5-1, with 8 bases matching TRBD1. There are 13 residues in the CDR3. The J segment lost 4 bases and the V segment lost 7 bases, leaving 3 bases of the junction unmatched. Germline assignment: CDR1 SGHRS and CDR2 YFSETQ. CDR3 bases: TGCGCCAGCGCCGGACAGGGTAATGAAAAACTGTTTTTT. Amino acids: CASAGQGNEKLFF.

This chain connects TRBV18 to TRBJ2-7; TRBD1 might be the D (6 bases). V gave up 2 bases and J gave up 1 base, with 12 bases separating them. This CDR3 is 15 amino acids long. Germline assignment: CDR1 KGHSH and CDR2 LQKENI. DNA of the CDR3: TGTGCCAGCTCACCAAGGACAGCGGCATCCTACGAGCAGTACTTC. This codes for CASSPRTAASYEQYF.

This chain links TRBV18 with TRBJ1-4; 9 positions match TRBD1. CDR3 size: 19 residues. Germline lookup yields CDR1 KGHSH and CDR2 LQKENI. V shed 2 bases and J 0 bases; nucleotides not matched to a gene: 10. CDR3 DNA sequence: TGTGCCAGCTCACCAATAGCGGACAGGGGCCTTGCAACTAATGAAAAACTGTTTTTT. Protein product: CASSPIADRGLATNEKLFF.

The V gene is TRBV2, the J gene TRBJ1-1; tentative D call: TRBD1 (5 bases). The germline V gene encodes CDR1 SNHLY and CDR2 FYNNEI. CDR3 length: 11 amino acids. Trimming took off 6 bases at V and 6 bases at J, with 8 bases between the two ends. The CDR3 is CASRGQAEAFF. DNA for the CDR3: TGTGCCAGCAGGGGGCAAGCTGAAGCTTTCTTT.

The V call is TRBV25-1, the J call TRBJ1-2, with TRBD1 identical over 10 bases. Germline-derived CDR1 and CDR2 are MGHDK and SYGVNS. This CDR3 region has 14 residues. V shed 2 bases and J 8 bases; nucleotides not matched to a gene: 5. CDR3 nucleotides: TGTGCCAGCAGTGAAGCAGGGACAGGGGCCGGCTACACCTTC. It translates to CASSEAGTGAGYTF.

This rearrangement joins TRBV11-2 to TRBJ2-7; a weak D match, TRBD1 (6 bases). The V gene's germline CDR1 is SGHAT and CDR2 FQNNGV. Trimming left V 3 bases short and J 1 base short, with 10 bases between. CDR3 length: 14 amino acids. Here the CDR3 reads CASSLGTLSYEQYF. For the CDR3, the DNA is TGTGCCAGCAGCTTGGGGACACTTTCCTACGAGCAGTACTTC.

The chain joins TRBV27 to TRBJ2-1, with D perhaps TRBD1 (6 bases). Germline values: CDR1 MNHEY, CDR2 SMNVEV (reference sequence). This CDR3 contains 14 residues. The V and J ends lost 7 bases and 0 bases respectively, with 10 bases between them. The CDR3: CASTLGGSYNEQFF. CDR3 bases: TGTGCCAGCACCCTAGGGGGCTCCTACAATGAGCAGTTCTTC.

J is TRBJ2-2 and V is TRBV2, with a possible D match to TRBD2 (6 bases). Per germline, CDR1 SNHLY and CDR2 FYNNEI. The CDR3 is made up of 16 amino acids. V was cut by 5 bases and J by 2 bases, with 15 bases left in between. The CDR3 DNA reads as TGTGCCAGCAGTACAATTAGCGGAGCCAACACCGGGGAGCTGTTTTTT. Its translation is CASSTISGANTGELFF.

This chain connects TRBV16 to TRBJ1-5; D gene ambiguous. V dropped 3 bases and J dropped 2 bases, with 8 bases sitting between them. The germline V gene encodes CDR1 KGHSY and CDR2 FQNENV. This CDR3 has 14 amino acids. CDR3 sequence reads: CASSHYRGNQPQHF. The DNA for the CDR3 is TGTGCCAGCAGCCATTACCGGGGCAATCAGCCCCAGCATTTT.

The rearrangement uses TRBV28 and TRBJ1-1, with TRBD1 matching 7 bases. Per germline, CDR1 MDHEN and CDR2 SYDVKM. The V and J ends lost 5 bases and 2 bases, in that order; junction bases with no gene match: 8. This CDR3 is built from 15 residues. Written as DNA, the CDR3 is TGTGCCAGCAGTCCGACAGGGTTAGGAAACACTGAAGCTTTCTTT. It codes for CASSPTGLGNTEAFF.

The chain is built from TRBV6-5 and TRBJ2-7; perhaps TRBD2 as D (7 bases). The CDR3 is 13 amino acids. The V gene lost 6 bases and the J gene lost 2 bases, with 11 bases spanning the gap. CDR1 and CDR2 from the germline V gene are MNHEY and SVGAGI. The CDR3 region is CASSVGGAYEQYF. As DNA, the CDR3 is TGTGCCAGCAGCGTAGGGGGGGCCTACGAGCAGTACTTC.

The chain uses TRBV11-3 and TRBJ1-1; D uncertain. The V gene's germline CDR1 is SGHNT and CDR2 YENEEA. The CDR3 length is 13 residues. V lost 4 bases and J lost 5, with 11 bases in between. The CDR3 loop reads CASSSGGITEAFF. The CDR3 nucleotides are TGTGCCAGCAGCTCGGGAGGGATTACTGAAGCTTTCTTT. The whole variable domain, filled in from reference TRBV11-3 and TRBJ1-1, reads EAGVVQSPRYKIIEKKQPVAFWCNPISGHNTLYWYLQNLGQGPELLIRYENEEAVDDSQLPKDRFSAERLKGVDSTLKIQPAELGDSAVYLCASSSGGITEAFFGQGTRLTVV.

The CDR3: CASSIVGQQETQYF. CDR3 coding DNA: TGTGCCAGTAGTATAGTTGGACAGCAAGAGACCCAGTACTTC. The chain couples TRBV19 to TRBJ2-5, with D maybe TRBD1 (6 bases). This CDR3 is built from 14 residues. V was shortened by 1 base and J by 2 bases, with 8 bases between the two germline ends. The germline gives CDR1 LNHDA, CDR2 SQIVND (reference sequence).

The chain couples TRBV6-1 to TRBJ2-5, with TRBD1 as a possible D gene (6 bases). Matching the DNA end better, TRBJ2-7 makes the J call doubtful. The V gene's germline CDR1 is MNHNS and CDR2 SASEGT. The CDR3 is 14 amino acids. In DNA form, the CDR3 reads TGTGCCAGCAGTGAAAGGACAGTCTCCTACGAGCAGTACTTC. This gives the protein CASSERTVSYEQYF.

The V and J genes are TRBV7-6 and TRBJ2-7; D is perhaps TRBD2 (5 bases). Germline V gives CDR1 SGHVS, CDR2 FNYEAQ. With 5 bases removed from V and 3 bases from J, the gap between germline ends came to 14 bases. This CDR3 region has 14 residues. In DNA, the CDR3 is TGTGCCAGCAGCCTGGACGAGGGCTACTACGAGCAGTACTTC. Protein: CASSLDEGYYEQYF.

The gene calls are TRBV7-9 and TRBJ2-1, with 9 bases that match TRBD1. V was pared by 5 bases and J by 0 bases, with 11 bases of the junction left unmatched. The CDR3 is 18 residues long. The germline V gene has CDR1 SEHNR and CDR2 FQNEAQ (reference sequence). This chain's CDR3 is CASSPGTGTFASYNEQFF. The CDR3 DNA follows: TGTGCCAGCAGCCCCGGGACAGGGACCTTTGCCTCCTACAATGAGCAGTTCTTC.

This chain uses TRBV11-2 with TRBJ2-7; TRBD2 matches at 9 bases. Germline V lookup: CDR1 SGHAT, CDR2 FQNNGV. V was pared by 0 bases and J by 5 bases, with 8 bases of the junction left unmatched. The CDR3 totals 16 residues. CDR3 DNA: TGTGCCAGCAGCTTAGATAGAGCGGGAGGCCTCAACGAGCAGTACTTC. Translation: CASSLDRAGGLNEQYF.

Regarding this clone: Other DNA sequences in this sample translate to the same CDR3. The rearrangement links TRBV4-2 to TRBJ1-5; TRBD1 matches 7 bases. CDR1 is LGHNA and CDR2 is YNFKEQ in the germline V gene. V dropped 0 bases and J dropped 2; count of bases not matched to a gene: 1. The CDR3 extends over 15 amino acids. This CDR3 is CASSQDGQGNQPQHF. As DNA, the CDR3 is TGTGCCAGCAGCCAAGACGGACAGGGCAATCAGCCCCAGCATTTT.

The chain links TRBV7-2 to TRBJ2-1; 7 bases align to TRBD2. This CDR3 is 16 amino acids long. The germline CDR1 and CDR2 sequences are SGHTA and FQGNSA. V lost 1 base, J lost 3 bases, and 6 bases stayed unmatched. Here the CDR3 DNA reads TGTGCCAGCAGCTTAGTGCGGGCTAGCGGCTACAATGAGCAGTTCTTC. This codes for CASSLVRASGYNEQFF.

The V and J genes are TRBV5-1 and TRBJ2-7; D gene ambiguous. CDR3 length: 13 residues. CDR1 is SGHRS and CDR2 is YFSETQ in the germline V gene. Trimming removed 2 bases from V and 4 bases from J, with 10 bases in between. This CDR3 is CASSFYRRYEQYF. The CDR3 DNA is TGCGCCAGCAGCTTTTATAGAAGATACGAGCAGTACTTC.

This chain's CDR3 is CASSPRRGSYEQYF. The CDR3 nucleotides are TGTGCCAGCAGCCCCCGGCGGGGGTCCTACGAGCAGTACTTC. This chain connects TRBV13 to TRBJ2-7; 7 bases agree with TRBD2. J gave up 1 base and V 5 bases, and 5 bases lay outside the gene matches. The CDR3 runs 14 residues. Germline V gene data show CDR1 as PRHDT and CDR2 as FYEKMQ (reference sequence).